This T cell receptor beta chain was recovered during a study of shared clonotypes between healthy human individuals. Libraries were prepared by immunoSEQ multiplex PCR; TCRdb keeps only in-frame clonotypes and omits some of them. The sample shows about 990,000 clones, 75% to 85% of them seen only once. J lost 9 bases, V lost 8 bases, and 16 bases had no gene match. Germline loops: CDR1 SNHLY, CDR2 FYNNEI. The CDR3 sequence is 14 residues long. The chain carries TRBV2 and TRBJ2-7; 7 bases map to TRBD1. Sequencing input: memory CD4+ T cells from PBMCs. Regarding subset: CD45RA-negative fraction. This TCR was recovered from a man aged 18-30 years in good health. Some clones in this sample may be carry-over from other donors' samples. The CDR3 protein is CASLQRDRPTVQYF. CDR3 bases: TGTGCCAGCCTCCAGAGGGACAGACCCACGGTGCAGTACTTC.